This T cell receptor (beta chain) originates from a study of blood T cell repertoires in COVID-19. This CDR3 has 16 residues. From germline, CDR1 is SGHKS and CDR2 YYEKEE (reference sequence). Trimming took 4 bases from V and 11 from J, leaving 24 bases between them. Produced via immunoSEQ multiplex PCR; TCRdb's table is partial and in-frame only. The sample shows about 97,000 clones, about nine tenths of them seen only once. The sequence was obtained from a man in his sixties with acute or convalescent COVID-19. The material sequenced was peripheral blood. This chain joins TRBV5-5 and TRBJ2-2, with D possibly TRBD1 on 7 matching bases. DNA for the CDR3: TGTGCCAGCAGCCTGGGCGGGGACAGACGGTCAGGAGAGCTGTTTTTT. Residues: CASSLGGDRRSGELFF.